This T cell receptor beta chain was identified in a study of CD4 T cell repertoires in COVID-19 (dated by TCRdb to about 2021). Regarding the complete study: For cross-reactivity analysis, CFSE-low cells were expanded with IL-2 for ten to eleven days and were then relabeled and restimulated with spike proteins from other coronaviruses. Naturally processed CD4+ T cell responses to SARS-CoV-2 spike and nucleoprotein were characterized in COVID-19-recovered individuals, and clonal composition was assessed by TCR Vbeta sequencing. Subset-level TCR Vbeta repertoire analysis of SARS-CoV-2-reactive T cells was performed in three recovered individuals. Beyond this particular receptor, the publication reports: Several of the most expanded SARS-CoV-2-reactive clonotypes were shared between two or all three memory subsets, suggesting intraclonal diversification. Between 7 and 25% of SARS-CoV-2 clonotypes were also found in SARS-CoV and/or HKU1 spike-stimulated secondary cultures, consistent with cross-reactivity.

This clone appeared once. Its antigen specificity is not known. No base qualities exist here, and no much larger clone lies one base off it. In the paper's terms, the time point label means: sample from a COVID-19-recovered individual after infection. The donors were patients who had recovered from mild-to-severe COVID-19. Uncultured memory T cell samples were subjected to sequencing directly after ex vivo isolation. CD4+ total memory, central memory, effector memory and circulating T follicular helper cells were isolated from peripheral blood mononuclear cells. The library was generated by the immunoSEQ multiplex PCR assay. Concerning the study's data processing: The Chao-Jaccard similarity index and counts of shared clonotypes were used to quantify repertoire overlap between subsets. TCRdb took over this immuneACCESS table, retaining in-frame rearrangements with V and J assigned. Such tables are incomplete; in checked studies, under half of the missing clones stem from an unresolved V gene, and the remainder is unexplained. From that table come the V and J calls and clone size; the DNA was used to work out D and trimming. This sample gives tens of thousands of clones in total; roughly four fifths of them show up just once. The ten most abundant clones make up approximately 0.6% of the sample.

From the germline V gene, CDR1 is SGDLS and CDR2 is YYNGEE. From the cysteine up to the phenylalanine, the CDR3 has a length of 16 residues. The CDR3 DNA has 48 bases and is translated from base 1. Here V drops 2 bases and J drops 7 bases, and the junction holds 12 bases not matched to any gene. The receptor chain draws on TRBV9 and TRBJ1-5, with 7 junctional bases fitting TRBD1. This receptor was obtained from a human donor who had COVID-19. Here the sequenced sample was CD4+ T cells from peripheral blood, taken after recovery from COVID-19. The CDR3 region: CASSVNPTGLGQPQHF. The DNA sequence follows: TGTGCCAGCAGCGTCAACCCGACAGGGCTTGGGCAGCCCCAGCATTTT.